This TCR beta chain stems from a study of T-cell memory formation after mild COVID-19. Each CDR3 protein is one row after TCRdb ran MiXCR on the 5' RACE reads. Here the sample spans about 290,000 distinct CDR3 sequences, approximately 15% being singletons. Material: PBMCs or a T cell subset sorted from them (not recorded which). The clonotype was recovered from a man in his late teens or twenties who had mild COVID-19 (a few samples of this study predate the infection). Cell type and time point are not known.

CDR3 amino acids: CASSRKITGYGNTEAFF. The CDR3 nucleotides are TGTGCCAGCAGCCGGAAAATCACTGGGTATGGAAACACTGAAGCTTTCTTT. This chain uses TRBV3-1 with TRBJ1-1; D not certain. V was clipped by 4 bases and J by 2 bases, with 20 bases between them. CDR3 length: 17 residues. Germline assignment: CDR1 LGHDT and CDR2 YNNKEL (reference sequence).